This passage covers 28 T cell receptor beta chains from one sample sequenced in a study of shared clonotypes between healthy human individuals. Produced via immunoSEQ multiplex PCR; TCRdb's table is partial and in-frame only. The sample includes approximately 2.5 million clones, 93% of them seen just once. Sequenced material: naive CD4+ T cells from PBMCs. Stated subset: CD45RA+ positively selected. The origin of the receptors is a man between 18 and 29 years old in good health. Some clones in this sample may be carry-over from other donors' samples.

CDR3 protein: CASSPSRHSGNTIYF. CDR3 nucleotides: TGTGCCAGCTCACCAAGTAGGCACTCTGGAAACACCATATATTTT. The V call is TRBV18, the J call TRBJ1-3; D gene uncertain. CDR3 length equals 15 residues. The V gene's germline CDR1 is KGHSH and CDR2 LQKENI. Deletions cut 2 bases from V and 0 bases from J, with 8 bases between. The variable domain in full, completed from reference TRBV18 and TRBJ1-3, reads NAGVMQNPRHLVRRRGQEARLRCSPMKGHSHVYWYRQLPEEGLKFMVYLQKENIIDESGMPKERFSAEFPKEGPSILRIQQVVRGDSAAYFCASSPSRHSGNTIYFGEGSWLTVV.

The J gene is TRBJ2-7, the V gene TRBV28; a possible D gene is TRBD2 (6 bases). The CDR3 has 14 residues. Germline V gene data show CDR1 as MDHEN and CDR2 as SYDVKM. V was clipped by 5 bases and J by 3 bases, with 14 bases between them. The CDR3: CASSPNLGGYEQYF. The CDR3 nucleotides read TGTGCCAGCAGTCCCAATCTGGGGGGCTACGAGCAGTACTTC. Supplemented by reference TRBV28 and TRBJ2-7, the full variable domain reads DVKVTQSSRYLVKRTGEKVFLECVQDMDHENMFWYRQDPGLGLRLIYFSYDVKMKEKGDIPEGYSVSREKKERFSLILESASTNQTSMYLCASSPNLGGYEQYFGPGTRLTVT.

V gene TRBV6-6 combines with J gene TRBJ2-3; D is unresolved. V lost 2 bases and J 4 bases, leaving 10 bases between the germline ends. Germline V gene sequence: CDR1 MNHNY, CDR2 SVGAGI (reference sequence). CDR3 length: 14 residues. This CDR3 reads CASSYGVLPDTQYF. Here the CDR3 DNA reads TGTGCCAGCAGTTACGGGGTCCTCCCAGATACGCAGTATTTT.

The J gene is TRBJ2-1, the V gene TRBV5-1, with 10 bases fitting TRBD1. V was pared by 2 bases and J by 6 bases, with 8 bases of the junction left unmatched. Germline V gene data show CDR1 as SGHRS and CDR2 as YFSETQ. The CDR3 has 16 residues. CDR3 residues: CASSFFGTGAFNEQFF. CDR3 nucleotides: TGCGCCAGCAGCTTCTTCGGGACAGGGGCCTTCAATGAGCAGTTCTTC.

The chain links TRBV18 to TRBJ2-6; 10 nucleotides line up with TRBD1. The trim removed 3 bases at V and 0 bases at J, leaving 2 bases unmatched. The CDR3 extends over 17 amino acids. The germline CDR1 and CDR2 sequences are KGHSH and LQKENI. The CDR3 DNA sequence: TGTGCCAGCTCACCGGGGACAGGGGCCTCTGGGGCCAACGTCCTGACTTTC. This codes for CASSPGTGASGANVLTF.

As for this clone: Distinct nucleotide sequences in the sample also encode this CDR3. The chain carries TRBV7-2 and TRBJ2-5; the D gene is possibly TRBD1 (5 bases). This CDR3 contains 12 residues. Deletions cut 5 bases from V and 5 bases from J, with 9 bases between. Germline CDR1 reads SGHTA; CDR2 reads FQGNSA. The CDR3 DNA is TGTGCCAGCAGCCCCAAGGGGGAGACCCAGTACTTC. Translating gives CASSPKGETQYF.

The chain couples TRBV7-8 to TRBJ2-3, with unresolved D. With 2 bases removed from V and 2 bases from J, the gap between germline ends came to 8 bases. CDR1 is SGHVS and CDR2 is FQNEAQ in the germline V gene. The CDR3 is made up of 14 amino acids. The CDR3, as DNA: TGTGCCAGCAGCTTAAATACCTACACAGATACGCAGTATTTT. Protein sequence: CASSLNTYTDTQYF.

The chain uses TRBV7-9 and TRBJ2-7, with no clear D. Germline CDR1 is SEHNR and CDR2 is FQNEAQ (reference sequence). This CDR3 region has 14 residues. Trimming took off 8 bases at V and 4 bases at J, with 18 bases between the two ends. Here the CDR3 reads CASANKTAPYEQYF. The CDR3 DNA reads TGTGCCAGCGCCAACAAAACGGCCCCTTACGAGCAGTACTTC.

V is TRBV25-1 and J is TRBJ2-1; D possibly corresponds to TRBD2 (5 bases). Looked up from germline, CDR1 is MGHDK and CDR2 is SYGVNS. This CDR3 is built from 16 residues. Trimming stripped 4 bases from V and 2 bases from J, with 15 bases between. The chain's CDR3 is CASSGLGVPPYNEQFF. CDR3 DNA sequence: TGTGCCAGCAGTGGGCTCGGGGTCCCCCCCTACAATGAGCAGTTCTTC. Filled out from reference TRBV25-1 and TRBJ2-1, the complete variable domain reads EADIYQTPRYLVIGTGKKITLECSQTMGHDKMYWYQQDPGMELHLIHYSYGVNSTEKGDLSSESTVSRIRTEHFPLTLESARPSHTSQYLCASSGLGVPPYNEQFFGPGTRLTVL.

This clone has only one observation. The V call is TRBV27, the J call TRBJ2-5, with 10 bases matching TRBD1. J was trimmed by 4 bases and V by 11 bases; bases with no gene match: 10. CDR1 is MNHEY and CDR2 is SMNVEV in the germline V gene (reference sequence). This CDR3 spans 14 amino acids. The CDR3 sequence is CAVGRQGAGETQYF. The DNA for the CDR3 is TGTGCCGTGGGACGACAGGGGGCGGGAGAGACCCAGTACTTC.

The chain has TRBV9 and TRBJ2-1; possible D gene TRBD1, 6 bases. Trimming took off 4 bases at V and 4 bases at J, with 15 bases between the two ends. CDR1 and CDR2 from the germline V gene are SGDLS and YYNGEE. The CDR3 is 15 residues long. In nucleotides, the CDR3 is TGTGCCAGCAGCTCACGACAGGATTTTTACAATGAGCAGTTCTTC. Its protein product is CASSSRQDFYNEQFF.

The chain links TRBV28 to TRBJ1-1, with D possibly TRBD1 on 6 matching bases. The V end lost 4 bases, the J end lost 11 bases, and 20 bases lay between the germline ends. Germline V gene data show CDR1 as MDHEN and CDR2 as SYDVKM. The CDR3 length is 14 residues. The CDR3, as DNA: TGTGCCAGCAGTTCCCCCGGTGTGGGGGCGAGGGCTTTCTTT. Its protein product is CASSSPGVGARAFF.

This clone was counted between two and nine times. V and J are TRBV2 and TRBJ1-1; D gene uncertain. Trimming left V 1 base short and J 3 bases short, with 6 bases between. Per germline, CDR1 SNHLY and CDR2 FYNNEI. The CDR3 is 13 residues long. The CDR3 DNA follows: TGTGCCAGCAGTGAAGGGGTTCACACTGAAGCTTTCTTT. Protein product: CASSEGVHTEAFF.

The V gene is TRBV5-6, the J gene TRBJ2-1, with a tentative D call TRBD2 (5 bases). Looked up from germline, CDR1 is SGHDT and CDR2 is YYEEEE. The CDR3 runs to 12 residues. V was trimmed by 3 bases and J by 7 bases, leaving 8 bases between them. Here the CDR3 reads CASSYGGNEQFF. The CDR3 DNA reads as TGTGCCAGCAGCTACGGCGGGAATGAGCAGTTCTTC.

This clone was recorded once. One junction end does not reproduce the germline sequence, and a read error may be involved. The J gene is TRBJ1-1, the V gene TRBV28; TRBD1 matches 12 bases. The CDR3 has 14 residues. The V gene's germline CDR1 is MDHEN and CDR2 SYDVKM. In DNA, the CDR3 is TGTGCCAGCAGGTTATCCGGGACAGGGGGCAAAGCTTTCTTT. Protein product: CASRLSGTGGKAFF.

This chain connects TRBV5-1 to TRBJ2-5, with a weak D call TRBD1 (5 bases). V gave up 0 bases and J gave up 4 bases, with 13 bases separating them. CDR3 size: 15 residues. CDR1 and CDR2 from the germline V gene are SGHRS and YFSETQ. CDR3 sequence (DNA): TGCGCCAGCAGCTTGGTGACAGCCCCCCGAGAGACCCAGTACTTC. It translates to CASSLVTAPRETQYF.

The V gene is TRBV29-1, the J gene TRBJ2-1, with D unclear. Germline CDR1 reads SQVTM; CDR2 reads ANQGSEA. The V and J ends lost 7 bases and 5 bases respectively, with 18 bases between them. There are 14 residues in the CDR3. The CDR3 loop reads CSGMGGPRNNEQFF. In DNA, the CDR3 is TGCAGCGGGATGGGCGGACCGAGGAACAATGAGCAGTTCTTC.

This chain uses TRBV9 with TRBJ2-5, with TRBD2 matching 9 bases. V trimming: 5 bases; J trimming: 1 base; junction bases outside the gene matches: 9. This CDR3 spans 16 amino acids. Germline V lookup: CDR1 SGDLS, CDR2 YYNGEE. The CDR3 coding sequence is TGTGCCAGCAGTTTGGCGACTAGCGGCACCCAAGAGACCCAGTACTTC. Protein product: CASSLATSGTQETQYF.

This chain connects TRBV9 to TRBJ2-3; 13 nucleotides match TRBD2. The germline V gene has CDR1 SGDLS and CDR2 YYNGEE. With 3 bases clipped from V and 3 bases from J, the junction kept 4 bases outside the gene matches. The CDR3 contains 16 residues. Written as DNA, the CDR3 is TGTGCCAGCAGCGCCGGACTAGCGGGAGCGACAGATACGCAGTATTTT. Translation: CASSAGLAGATDTQYF.

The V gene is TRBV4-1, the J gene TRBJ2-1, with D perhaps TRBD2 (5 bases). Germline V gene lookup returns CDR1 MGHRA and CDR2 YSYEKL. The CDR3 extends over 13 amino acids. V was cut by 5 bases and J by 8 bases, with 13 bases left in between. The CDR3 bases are TGCGCCAGCAGCACCAGGACTGTCTATGAGCAGTTCTTC. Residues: CASSTRTVYEQFF.

The CDR3 sequence is CASSLVPAGRGVSYGYTF. The CDR3 DNA follows: TGTGCCAGCAGCTTAGTTCCGGCAGGGCGTGGAGTATCCTATGGCTACACCTTC. The chain couples TRBV7-8 to TRBJ1-2; TRBD1 is a possible D gene (5 bases). CDR1 is SGHVS, CDR2 FQNEAQ, per germline. This CDR3 contains 18 residues. V dropped 1 base and J dropped 4 bases, with 22 bases sitting between them. Full variable domain (rest looked up from reference TRBV7-8 and TRBJ1-2): GAGVSQSPRYKVAKRGQDVALRCDPISGHVSLFWYQQALGQGPEFLTYFQNEAQLDKSGLPSDRFFAERPEGSVSTLKIQRTQQEDSAVYLCASSLVPAGRGVSYGYTFGSGTRLTVV.

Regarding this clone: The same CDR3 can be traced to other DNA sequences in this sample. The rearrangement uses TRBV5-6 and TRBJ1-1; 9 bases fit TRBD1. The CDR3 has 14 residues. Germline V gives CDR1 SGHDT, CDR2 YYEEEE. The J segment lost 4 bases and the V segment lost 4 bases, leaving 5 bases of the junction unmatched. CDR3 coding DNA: TGTGCCAGCAGCCCGGGGACAGGGAGCACTGAAGCTTTCTTT. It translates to CASSPGTGSTEAFF.

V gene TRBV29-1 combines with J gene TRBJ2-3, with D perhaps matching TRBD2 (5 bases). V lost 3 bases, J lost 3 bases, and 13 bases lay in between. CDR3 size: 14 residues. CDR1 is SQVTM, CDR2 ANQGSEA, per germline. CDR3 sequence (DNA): TGCAGCGTTGAGCGGGTTAGCGCAACAGATACGCAGTATTTT. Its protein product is CSVERVSATDTQYF.

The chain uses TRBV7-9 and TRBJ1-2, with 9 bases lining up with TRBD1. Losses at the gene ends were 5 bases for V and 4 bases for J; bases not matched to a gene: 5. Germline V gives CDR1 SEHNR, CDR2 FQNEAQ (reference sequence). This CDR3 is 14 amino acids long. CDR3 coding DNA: TGTGCCAGCAGCGCTCGGGACAGGGTCTATGGCTACACCTTC. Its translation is CASSARDRVYGYTF.

The CDR3, as DNA: TGTGCCAGCAGCCAAGCTGGGGAAGCAGCGAATGCCTATGGCTACACCTTC. Protein: CASSQAGEAANAYGYTF. The genes are TRBV14 and TRBJ1-2, with unresolved D. Germline V CDR1 and CDR2: SGHDN, FVKESK. This CDR3 comprises 17 residues. Trimming took off 1 base at V and 4 bases at J, with 19 bases between the two ends. Using reference TRBV14 and TRBJ1-2 for the parts outside the CDR3, the full variable domain is EAGVTQFPSHSVIEKGQTVTLRCDPISGHDNLYWYRRVMGKEIKFLLHFVKESKQDESGMPNNRFLAERTGGTYSTLKVQPAELEDSGVYFCASSQAGEAANAYGYTFGSGTRLTVV.

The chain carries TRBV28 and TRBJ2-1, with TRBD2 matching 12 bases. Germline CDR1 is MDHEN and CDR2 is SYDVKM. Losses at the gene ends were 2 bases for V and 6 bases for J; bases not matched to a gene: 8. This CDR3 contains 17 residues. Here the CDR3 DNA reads TGTGCCAGCAGTTTAGGGCTAGCGGGAGGGCCAGGCAATGAGCAGTTCTTC. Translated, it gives CASSLGLAGGPGNEQFF. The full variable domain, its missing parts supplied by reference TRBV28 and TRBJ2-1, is DVKVTQSSRYLVKRTGEKVFLECVQDMDHENMFWYRQDPGLGLRLIYFSYDVKMKEKGDIPEGYSVSREKKERFSLILESASTNQTSMYLCASSLGLAGGPGNEQFFGPGTRLTVL.

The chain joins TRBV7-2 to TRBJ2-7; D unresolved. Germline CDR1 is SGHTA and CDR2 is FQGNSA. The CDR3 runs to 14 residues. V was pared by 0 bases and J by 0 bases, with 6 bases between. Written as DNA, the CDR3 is TGTGCCAGCAGCTTAGCGGAGCGCTCCTACGAGCAGTACTTC. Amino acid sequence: CASSLAERSYEQYF.

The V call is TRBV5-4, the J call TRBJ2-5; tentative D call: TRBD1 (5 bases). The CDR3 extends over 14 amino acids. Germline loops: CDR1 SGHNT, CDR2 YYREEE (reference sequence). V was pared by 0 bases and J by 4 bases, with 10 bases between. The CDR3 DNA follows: TGTGCCAGCAGCTTGGATATGGGGCGAGAGACCCAGTACTTC. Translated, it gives CASSLDMGRETQYF.